This T cell receptor beta chain appears in the sequencing data of a study of blood T cell repertoires in COVID-19. Produced via immunoSEQ multiplex PCR; TCRdb's table is partial and in-frame only. The sample holds under 250,000 clones; around 83% are singletons and the top ten take roughly 2.8%. This CDR3 region has 16 residues. V lost 5 bases and J lost 2; bases outside the gene matches: 6. The germline V gene has CDR1 LNHDA and CDR2 SQIVND (reference sequence). The receptor was isolated from a man aged 50 to 59 with active or convalescent COVID-19. The chain is built from TRBV19 and TRBJ2-2, with 9 nucleotides matching TRBD1. Sequenced: peripheral blood. CDR3 nucleotide sequence: TGTGCCAGTAGTGAACGGGACAGGGCTAACACCGGGGAGCTGTTTTTT. Its protein product is CASSERDRANTGELFF.